Listed here is a single TCR beta chain. In the original analysis: By means of reference gene primer amplification, nucleated cell counts were estimated. Assay: immunoSEQ multiplex PCR; the TCRdb copy retains only in-frame clones and omits some. V and J calls and clone size come straight from that table; D and trimming were deduced from the DNA. The repertoire holds around 280,000 clones, approximately 86% seen once, with 2.1% in the top ten. This sample is drawn from a study of blood T cell repertoires in COVID-19. Study information: Specimens from acute and convalescent COVID-19 originated in the United States, Italy and Spain. T cells, B-cell-depleted T cells, or PBMCs supplied cDNA or gDNA.

Germline V gene data show CDR1 as WNHNN and CDR2 as SYGVQD (reference sequence). V shed 6 bases and J shed 7 bases, with 16 bases lying between them. The CDR3 is 13 residues long. The sequencing sample was made of peripheral blood. The chain employs TRBV10-1 and TRBJ2-7; D remains unclear. The TCR sequence derives from a woman in her thirties who had recovered from COVID-19. The CDR3 DNA sequence: TGCGCCAGCAGCCCAGGAACCCCTTTGGAGCAGTACTTC. Translated: CASSPGTPLEQYF.